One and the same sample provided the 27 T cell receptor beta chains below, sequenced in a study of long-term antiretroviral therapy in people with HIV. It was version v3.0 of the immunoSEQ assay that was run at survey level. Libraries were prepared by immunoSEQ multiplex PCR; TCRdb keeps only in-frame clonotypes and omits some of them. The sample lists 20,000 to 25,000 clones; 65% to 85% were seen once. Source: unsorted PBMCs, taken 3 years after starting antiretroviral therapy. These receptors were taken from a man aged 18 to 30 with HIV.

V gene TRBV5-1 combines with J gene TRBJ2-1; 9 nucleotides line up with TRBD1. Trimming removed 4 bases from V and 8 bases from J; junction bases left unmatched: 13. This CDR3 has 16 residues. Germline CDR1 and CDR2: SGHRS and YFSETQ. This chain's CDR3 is CASSEPTGQGFHEQFF. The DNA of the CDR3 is TGCGCCAGCAGCGAACCCACGGGACAGGGTTTTCATGAGCAGTTCTTC.

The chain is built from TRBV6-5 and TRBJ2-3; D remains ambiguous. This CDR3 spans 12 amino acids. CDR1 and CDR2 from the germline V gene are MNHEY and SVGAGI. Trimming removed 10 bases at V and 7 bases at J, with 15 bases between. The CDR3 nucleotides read TGTGCCACCGGCCGTGGGCCATATACGCAGTATTTT. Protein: CATGRGPYTQYF.

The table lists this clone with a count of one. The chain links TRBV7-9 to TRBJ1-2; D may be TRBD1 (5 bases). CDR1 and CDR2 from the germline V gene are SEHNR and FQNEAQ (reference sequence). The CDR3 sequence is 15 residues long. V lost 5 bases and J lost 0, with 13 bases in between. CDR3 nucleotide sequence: TGTGCCAGCAGCCCCCCAGGACAAGCTAACTATGGCTACACCTTC. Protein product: CASSPPGQANYGYTF.

CDR3 in DNA: TGCAGCGTTCGACTCTCAATTGTGGGCGAAAAACTGTTTTTT. Translating gives CSVRLSIVGEKLFF. The chain is built from TRBV29-1 and TRBJ1-4, with D uncertain. V was clipped by 5 bases and J by 8 bases, with 18 bases between them. Per germline, CDR1 SQVTM and CDR2 ANQGSEA. This CDR3 region has 14 residues.

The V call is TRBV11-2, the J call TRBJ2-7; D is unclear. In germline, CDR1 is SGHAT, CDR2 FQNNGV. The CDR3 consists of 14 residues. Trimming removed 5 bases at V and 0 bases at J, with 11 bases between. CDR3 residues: CASSKRSASYEQYV. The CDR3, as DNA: TGTGCCAGCAGCAAAAGATCCGCCTCCTACGAGCAGTACGTC.

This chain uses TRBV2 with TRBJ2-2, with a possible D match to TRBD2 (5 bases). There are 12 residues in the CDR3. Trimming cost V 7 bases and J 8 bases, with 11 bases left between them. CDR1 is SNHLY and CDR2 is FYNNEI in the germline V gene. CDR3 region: CASTKEAGELFF. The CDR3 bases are TGTGCCAGCACCAAGGAGGCTGGGGAGCTGTTTTTT.

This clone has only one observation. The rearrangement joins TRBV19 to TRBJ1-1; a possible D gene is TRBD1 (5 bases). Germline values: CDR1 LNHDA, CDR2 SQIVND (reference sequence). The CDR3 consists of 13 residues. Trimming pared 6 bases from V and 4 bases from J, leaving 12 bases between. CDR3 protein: CASSILRGTEAFF. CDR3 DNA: TGTGCCAGTAGCATCCTAAGGGGCACTGAAGCTTTCTTT.

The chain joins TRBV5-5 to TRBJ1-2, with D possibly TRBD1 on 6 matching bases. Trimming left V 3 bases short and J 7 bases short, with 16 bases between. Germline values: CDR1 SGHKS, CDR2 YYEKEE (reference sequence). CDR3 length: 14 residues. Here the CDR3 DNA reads TGTGCCAGCAGCTCCCTAGGGGGGGCGCGTGGCTACACCTTC. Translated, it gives CASSSLGGARGYTF. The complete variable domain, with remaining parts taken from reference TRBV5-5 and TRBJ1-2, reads DAGVTQSPTHLIKTRGQQVTLRCSPISGHKSVSWYQQVLGQGPQFIFQYYEKEERGRGNFPDRFSARQFPNYSSELNVNALLLGDSALYLCASSSLGGARGYTFGSGTRLTVV.

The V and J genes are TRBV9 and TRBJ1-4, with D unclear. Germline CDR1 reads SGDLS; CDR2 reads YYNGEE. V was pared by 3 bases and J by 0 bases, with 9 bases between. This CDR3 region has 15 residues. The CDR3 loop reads CASSAQVATNEKLFF. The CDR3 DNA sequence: TGTGCCAGCAGCGCGCAGGTTGCAACTAATGAAAAACTGTTTTTT.

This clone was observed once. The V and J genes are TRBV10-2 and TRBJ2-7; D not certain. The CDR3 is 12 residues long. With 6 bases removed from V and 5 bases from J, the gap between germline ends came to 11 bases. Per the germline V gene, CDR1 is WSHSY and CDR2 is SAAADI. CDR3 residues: CASSAAKDEQYF. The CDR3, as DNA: TGCGCCAGCAGCGCGGCGAAGGACGAGCAGTACTTC.

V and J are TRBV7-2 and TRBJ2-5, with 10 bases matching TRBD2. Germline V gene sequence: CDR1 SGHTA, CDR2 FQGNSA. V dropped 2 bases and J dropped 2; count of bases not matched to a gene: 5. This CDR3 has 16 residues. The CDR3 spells CASSLSGSGGQETQYF. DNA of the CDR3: TGTGCCAGCAGCTTATCGGGTAGCGGGGGGCAAGAGACCCAGTACTTC.

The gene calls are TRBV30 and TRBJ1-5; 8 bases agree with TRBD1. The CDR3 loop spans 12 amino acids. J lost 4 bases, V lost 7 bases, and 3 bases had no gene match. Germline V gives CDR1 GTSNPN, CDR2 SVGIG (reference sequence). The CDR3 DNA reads TGTGCCTTCGGACAGGGAAATCAGCCCCAGCATTTT. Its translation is CAFGQGNQPQHF.

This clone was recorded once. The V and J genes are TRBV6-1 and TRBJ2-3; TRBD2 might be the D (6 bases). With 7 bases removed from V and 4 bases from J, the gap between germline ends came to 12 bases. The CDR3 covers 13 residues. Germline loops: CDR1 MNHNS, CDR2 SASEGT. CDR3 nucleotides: TGTGCCAGCATCGGCGGGGTTCCAGATACGCAGTATTTT. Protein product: CASIGGVPDTQYF.

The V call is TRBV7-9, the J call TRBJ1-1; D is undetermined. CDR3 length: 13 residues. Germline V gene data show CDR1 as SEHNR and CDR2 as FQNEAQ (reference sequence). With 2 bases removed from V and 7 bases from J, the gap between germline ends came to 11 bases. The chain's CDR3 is CASSLTGMSEAFF. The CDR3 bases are TGTGCCAGCAGCTTAACGGGGATGAGTGAAGCTTTCTTT. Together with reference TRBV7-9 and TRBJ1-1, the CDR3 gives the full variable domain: DTGVSQNPRHKITKRGQNVTFRCDPISEHNRLYWYRQTLGQGPEFLTYFQNEAQLEKSRLLSDRFSAERPKGSFSTLEIQRTEQGDSAMYLCASSLTGMSEAFFGQGTRLTVV.

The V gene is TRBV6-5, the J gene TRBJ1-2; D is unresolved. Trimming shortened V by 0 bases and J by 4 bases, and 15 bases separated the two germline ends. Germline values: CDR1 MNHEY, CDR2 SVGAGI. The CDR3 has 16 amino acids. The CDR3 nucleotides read TGTGCCAGCAGTTACTCGCTCTCTGGGATTCCCTATGGCTACACCTTC. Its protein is CASSYSLSGIPYGYTF.

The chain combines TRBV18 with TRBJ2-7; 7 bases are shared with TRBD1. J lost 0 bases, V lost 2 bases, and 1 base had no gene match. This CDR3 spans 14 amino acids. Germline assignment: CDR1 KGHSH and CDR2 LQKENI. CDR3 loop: CASSPGDSSYEQYF. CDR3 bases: TGTGCCAGCTCACCAGGGGACAGCTCCTACGAGCAGTACTTC.

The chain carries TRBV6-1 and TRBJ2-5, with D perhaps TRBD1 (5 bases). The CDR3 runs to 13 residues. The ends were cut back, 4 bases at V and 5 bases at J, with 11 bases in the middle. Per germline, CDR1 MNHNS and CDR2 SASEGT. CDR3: CASSGQMEETQYF. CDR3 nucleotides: TGTGCCAGCAGTGGACAGATGGAGGAGACCCAGTACTTC.

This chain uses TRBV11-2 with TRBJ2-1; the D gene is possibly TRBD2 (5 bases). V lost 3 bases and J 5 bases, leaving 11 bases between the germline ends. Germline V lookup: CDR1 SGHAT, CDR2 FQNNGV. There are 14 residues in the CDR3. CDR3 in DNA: TGTGCCAGCAGCTTCGCCGGGAACCACAATGAGCAGTTCTTC. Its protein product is CASSFAGNHNEQFF.

Here the CDR3 reads CAIKKSGGLTDTQYF. The CDR3 coding sequence is TGTGCCATCAAAAAAAGCGGGGGTCTCACAGATACGCAGTATTTT. The chain recombines TRBV10-3 with TRBJ2-3; 8 nucleotides agree with TRBD2. The J segment lost 2 bases and the V segment lost 7 bases, leaving 8 bases of the junction unmatched. Germline values: CDR1 ENHRY, CDR2 SYGVKD. This CDR3 region has 15 residues.

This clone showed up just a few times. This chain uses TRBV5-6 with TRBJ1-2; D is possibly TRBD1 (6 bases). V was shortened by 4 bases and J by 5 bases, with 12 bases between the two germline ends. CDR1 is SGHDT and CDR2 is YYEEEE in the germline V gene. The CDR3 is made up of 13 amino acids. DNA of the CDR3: TGTGCCAGCAGCCAACAGGGAGAGTATGGCTACACCTTC. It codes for CASSQQGEYGYTF.

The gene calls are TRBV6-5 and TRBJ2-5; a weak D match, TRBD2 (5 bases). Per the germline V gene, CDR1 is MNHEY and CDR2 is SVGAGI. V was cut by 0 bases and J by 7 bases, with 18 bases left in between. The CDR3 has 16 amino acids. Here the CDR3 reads CASSYSISSARGTQYF. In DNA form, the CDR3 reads TGTGCCAGCAGTTACTCGATCTCTTCCGCACGGGGGACCCAGTACTTC.

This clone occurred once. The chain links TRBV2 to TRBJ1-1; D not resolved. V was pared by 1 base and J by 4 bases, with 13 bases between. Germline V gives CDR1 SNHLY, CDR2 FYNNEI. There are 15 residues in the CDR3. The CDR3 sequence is CASSEGAPPSTEAFF. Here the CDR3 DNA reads TGTGCCAGCAGTGAAGGGGCCCCGCCGAGCACTGAAGCTTTCTTT.

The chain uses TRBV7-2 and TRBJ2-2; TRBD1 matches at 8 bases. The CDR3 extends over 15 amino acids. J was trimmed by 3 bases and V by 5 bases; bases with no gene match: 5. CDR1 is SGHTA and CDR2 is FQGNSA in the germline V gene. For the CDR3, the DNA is TGTGCCAGCAGCGGGGACAGGCGGTACACCGGGGAGCTGTTTTTT. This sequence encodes CASSGDRRYTGELFF.

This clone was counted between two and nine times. The CDR3 sequence: CASRSMVGDSPLHF. CDR3 DNA sequence: TGTGCCAGTAGGAGTATGGTGGGGGACTCACCCCTCCACTTT. The chain joins TRBV19 to TRBJ1-6; D possibly corresponds to TRBD1 (5 bases). The CDR3 has 14 residues. V was clipped by 6 bases and J by 10 bases, with 16 bases between them. Germline V CDR1 and CDR2: LNHDA, SQIVND (reference sequence).

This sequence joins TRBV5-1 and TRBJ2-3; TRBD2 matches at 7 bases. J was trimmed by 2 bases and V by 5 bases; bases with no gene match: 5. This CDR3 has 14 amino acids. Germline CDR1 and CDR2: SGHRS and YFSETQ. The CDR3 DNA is TGCGCCAGCAGTTCCGGGACTAACACAGATACGCAGTATTTT. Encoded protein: CASSSGTNTDTQYF.

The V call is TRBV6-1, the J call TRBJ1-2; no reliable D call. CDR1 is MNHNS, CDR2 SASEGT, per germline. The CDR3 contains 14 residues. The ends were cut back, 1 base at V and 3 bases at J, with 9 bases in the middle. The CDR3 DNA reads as TGTGCCAGCAGTGAAGTGGGCAGACACTATGGCTACACCTTC. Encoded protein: CASSEVGRHYGYTF.

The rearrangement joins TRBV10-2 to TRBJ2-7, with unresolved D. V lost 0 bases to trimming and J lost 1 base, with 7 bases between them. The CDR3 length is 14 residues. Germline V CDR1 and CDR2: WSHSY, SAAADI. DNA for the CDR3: TGCGCCAGCAGTGAGTCTCTCGGATCCTACGAGCAGTACTTC. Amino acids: CASSESLGSYEQYF.